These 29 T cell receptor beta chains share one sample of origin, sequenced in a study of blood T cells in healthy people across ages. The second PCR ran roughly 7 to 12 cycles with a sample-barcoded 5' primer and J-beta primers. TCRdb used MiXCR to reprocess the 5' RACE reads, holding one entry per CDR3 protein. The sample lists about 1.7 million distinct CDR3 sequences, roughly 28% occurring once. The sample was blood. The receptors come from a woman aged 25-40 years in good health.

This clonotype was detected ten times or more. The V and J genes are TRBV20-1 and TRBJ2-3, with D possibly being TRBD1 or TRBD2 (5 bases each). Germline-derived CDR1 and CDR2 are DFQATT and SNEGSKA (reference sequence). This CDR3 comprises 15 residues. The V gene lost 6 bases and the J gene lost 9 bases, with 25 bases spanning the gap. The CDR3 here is CSANDGRTPGRTQYF. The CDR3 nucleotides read TGCAGTGCCAACGATGGCAGAACCCCGGGGCGGACGCAGTATTTT.

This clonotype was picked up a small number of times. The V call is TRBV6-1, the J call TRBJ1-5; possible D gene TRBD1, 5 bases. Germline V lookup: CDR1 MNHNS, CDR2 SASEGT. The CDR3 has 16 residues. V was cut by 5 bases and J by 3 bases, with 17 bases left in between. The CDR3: CASSKEGLLPNQPQHF. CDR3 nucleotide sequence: TGTGCCAGCAGTAAAGAGGGACTTTTACCCAATCAGCCCCAGCATTTT.

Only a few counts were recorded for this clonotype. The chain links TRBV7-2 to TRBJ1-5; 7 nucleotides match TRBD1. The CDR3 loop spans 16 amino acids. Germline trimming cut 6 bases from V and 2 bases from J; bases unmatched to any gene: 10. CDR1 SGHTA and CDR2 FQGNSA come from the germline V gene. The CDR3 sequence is CASSRGGQRGNQPQHF. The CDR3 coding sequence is TGTGCCAGCAGTCGAGGGGGACAGCGAGGCAATCAGCCCCAGCATTTT. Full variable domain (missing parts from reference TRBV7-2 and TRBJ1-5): GAGVSQSPSNKVTEKGKDVELRCDPISGHTALYWYRQSLGQGLEFLIYFQGNSAPDKSGLPSDRFSAERTGGSVSTLTIQRTQQEDSAVYLCASSRGGQRGNQPQHFGDGTRLSIL.

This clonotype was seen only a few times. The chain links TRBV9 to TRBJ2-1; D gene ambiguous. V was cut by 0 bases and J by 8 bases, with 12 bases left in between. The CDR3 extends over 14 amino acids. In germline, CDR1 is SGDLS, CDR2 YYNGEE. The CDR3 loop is CASSVGRARDEQFF. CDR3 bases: TGTGCCAGCAGCGTAGGTAGGGCCCGTGATGAGCAGTTCTTC.

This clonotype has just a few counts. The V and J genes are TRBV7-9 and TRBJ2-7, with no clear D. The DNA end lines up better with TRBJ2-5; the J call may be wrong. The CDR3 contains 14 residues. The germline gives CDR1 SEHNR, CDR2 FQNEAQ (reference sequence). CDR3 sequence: CASSLGLVYETQYF. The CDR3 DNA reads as TGTGCCAGCAGCTTAGGGCTAGTATATGAGACCCAGTACTTC.

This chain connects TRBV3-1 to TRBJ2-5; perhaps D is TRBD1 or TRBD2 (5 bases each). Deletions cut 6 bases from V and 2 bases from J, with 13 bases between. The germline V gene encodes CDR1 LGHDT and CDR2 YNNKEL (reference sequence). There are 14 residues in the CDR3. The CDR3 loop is CASRPGPQQETQYF. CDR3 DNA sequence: TGTGCCAGCAGACCGGGACCACAACAAGAGACCCAGTACTTC.

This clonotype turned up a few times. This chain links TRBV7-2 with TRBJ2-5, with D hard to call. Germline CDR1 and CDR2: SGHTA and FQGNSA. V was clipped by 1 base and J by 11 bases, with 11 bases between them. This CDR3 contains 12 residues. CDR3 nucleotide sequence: TGTGCCAGCAGCTTAGAGCCTAGATTTCAGTACTTC. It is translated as CASSLEPRFQYF.

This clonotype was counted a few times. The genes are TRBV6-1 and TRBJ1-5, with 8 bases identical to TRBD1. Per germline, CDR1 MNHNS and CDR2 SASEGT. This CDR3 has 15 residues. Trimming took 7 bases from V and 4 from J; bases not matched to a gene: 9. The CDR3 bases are TGTGCCAGCACCCTGGCCCGGACAGGGAATCAGCCCCAGCATTTT. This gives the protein CASTLARTGNQPQHF.

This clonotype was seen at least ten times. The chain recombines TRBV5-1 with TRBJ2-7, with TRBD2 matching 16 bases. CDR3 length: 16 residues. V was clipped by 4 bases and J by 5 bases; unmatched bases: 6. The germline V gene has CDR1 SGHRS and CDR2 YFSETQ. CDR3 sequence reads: CASSPGTSGGGHEQYF. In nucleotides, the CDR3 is TGCGCCAGCAGCCCCGGGACTAGCGGGGGGGGCCACGAGCAGTACTTC.

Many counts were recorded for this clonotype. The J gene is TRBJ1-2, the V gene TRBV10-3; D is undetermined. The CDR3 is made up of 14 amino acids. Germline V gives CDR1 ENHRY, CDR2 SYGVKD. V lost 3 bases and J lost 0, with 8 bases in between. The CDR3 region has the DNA TGTGCCATCAGTGACCCGAGAACTAACTATGGCTACACCTTC. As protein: CAISDPRTNYGYTF.

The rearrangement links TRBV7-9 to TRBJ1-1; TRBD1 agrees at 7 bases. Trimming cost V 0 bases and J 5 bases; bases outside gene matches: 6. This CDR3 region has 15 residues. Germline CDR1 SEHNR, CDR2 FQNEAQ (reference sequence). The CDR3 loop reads CASSLADRPGTEAFF. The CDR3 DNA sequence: TGTGCCAGCAGCTTAGCGGACAGGCCTGGGACTGAAGCTTTCTTT.

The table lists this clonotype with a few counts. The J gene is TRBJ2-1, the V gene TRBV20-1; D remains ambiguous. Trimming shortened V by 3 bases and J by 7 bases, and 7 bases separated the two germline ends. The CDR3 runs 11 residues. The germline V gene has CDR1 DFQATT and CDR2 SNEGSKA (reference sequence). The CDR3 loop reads CSASVRNEQFF. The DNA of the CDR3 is TGCAGTGCTAGTGTGAGAAATGAGCAGTTCTTC.

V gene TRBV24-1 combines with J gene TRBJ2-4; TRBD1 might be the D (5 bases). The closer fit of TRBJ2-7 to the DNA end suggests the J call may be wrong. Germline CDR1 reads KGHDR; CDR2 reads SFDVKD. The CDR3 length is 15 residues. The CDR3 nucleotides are TGTGCCGTCACGGGCCAAGGGGCCATCCCCTACGAGCAGTACTTC. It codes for CAVTGQGAIPYEQYF.

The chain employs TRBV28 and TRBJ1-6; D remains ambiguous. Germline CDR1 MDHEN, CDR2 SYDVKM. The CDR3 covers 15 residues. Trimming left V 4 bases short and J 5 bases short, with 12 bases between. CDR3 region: CASSSPGRNNSPLHF. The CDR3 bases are TGTGCCAGCAGTTCCCCCGGGCGGAATAATTCACCCCTCCACTTT. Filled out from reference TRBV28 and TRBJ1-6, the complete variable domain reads DVKVTQSSRYLVKRTGEKVFLECVQDMDHENMFWYRQDPGLGLRLIYFSYDVKMKEKGDIPEGYSVSREKKERFSLILESASTNQTSMYLCASSSPGRNNSPLHFGNGTRLTVT.

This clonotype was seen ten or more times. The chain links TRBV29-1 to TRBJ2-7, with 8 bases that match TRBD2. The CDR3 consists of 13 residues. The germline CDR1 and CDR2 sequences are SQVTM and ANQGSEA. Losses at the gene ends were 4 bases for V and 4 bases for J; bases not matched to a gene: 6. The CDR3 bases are TGCAGCGTTGGGGTAGCGGGGTTATACGAGCAGTACTTC. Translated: CSVGVAGLYEQYF.

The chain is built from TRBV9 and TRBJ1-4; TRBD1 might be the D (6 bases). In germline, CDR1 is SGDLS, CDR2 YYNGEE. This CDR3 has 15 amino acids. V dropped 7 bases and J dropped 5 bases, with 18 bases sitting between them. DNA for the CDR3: TGTGCCAGCTCCCTCAGAGGGGGAGTAAATGAAAAACTGTTTTTT. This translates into CASSLRGGVNEKLFF. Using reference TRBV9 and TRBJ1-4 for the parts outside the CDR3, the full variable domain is DSGVTQTPKHLITATGQRVTLRCSPRSGDLSVYWYQQSLDQGLQFLIQYYNGEERAKGNILERFSAQQFPDLHSELNLSSLELGDSALYFCASSLRGGVNEKLFFGSGTQLSVL.

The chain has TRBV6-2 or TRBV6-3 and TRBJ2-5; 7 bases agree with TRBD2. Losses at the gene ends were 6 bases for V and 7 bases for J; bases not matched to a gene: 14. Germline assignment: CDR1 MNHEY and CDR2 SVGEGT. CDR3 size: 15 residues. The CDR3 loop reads CASSSGQGGFGTQYF. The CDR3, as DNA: TGTGCCAGCAGCTCGGGGCAGGGAGGGTTCGGGACCCAGTACTTC.

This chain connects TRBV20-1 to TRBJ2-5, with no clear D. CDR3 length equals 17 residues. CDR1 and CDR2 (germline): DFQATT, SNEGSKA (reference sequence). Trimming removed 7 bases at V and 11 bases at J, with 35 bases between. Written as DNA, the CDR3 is TGCAGTGTCGGTAATAGTCGCCCAACCCTAATTGACAATGAGCAGTACTTC. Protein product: CSVGNSRPTLIDNEQYF.

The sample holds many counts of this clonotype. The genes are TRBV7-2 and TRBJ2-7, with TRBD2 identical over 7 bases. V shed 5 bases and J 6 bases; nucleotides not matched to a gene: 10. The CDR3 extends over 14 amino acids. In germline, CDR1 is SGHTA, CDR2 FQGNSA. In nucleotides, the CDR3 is TGTGCCAGCAGCCCACGGGCGGGAGATCCCGAGCAGTACTTC. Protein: CASSPRAGDPEQYF.

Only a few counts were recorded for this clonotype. The CDR3 spells CASSVQGAQGYGYTF. The DNA for the CDR3 is TGTGCCAGCAGCGTTCAGGGGGCGCAGGGCTATGGCTACACCTTC. This rearrangement joins TRBV7-2 to TRBJ1-2, with 8 bases that match TRBD1. With 5 bases clipped from V and 4 bases from J, the junction kept 9 bases outside the gene matches. This CDR3 is built from 15 residues. Germline CDR1 is SGHTA and CDR2 is FQGNSA.

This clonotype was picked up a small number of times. The CDR3 spells CASSLPEQGDEKLFF. The DNA of the CDR3 is TGTGCCAGCAGTTTACCTGAACAGGGTGATGAAAAACTGTTTTTT. J is TRBJ1-4 and V is TRBV12-3 or TRBV12-4; the D gene is possibly TRBD1 (6 bases). Trimming removed 2 bases at V and 6 bases at J, with 13 bases between. This CDR3 comprises 15 residues.

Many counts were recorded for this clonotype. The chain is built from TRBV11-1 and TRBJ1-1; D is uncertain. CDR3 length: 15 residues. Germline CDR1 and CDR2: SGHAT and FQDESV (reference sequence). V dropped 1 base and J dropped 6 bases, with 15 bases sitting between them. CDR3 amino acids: CASSLEVSGISEAFF. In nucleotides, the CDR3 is TGTGCCAGCAGCTTAGAGGTGAGCGGTATCTCTGAAGCTTTCTTT.

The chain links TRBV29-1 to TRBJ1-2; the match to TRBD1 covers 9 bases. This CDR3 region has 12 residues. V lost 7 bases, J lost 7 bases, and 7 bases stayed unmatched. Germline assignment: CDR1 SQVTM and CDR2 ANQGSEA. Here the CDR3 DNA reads TGCAGCGCGATACAGGGGGCGCGTGGCTACACCTTC. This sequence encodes CSAIQGARGYTF.

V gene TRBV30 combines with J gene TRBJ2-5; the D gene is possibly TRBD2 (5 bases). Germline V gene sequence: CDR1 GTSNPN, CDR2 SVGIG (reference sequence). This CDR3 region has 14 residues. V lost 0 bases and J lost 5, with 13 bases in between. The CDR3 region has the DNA TGTGCCTGGAGTGTACTAGGGTTAGGGGAGACCCAGTACTTC. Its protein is CAWSVLGLGETQYF.

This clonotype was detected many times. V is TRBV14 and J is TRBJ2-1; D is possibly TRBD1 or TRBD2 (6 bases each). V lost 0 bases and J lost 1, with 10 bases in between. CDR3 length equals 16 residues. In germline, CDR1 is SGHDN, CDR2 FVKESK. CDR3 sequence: CASSQDPGASYNEQFF. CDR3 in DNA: TGTGCCAGCAGCCAAGACCCGGGGGCATCCTACAATGAGCAGTTCTTC.

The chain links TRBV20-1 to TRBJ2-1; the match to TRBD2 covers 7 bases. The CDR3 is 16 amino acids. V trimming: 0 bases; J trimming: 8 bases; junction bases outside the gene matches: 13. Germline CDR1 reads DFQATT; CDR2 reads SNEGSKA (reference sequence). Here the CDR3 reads CSARDAAPQSGDEQFF. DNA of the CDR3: TGCAGTGCTAGAGATGCGGCACCCCAAAGCGGGGATGAGCAGTTCTTC.

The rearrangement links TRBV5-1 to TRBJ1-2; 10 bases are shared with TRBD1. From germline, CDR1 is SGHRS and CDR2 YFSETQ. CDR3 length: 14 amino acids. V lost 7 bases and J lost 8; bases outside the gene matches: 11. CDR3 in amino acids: CASRPAGQGEGYTF. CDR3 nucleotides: TGCGCCAGCCGACCCGCCGGACAGGGGGAAGGCTACACCTTC.

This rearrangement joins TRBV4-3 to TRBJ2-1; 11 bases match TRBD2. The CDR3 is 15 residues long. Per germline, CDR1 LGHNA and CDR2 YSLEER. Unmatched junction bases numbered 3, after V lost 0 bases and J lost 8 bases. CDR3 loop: CASSQETSGSDEQFF. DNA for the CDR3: TGCGCCAGCAGCCAAGAAACTAGCGGGAGCGATGAGCAGTTCTTC.

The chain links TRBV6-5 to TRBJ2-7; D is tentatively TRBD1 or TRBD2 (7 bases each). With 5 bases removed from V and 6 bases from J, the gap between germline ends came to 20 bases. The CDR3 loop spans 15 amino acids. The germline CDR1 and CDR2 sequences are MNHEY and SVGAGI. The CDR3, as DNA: TGTGCCAGCAGTCTCTGGGAGGGGGCGTTGGGCGAGCAGTACTTC. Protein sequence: CASSLWEGALGEQYF.